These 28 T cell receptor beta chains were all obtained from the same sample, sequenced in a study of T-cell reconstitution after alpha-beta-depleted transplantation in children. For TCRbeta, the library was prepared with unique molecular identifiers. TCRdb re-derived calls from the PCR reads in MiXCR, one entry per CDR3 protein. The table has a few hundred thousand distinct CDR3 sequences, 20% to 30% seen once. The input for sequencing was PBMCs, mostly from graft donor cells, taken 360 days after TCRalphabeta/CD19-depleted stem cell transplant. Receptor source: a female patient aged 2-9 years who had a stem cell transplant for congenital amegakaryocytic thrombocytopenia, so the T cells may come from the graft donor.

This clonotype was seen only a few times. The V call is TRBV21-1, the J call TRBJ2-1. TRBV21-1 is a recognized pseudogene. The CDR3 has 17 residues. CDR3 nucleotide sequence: TGTGCCAGCAGCAAGTATCCAAAAAAATTACGGTGCAATGAGCAGTTCTTC. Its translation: CASSKYPKKLRCNEQFF.

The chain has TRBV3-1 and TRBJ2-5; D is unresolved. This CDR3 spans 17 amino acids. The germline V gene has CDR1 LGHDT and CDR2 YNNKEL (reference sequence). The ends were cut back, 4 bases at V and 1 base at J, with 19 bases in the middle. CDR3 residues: CASSPTLGREIQETQYF. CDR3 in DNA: TGTGCCAGCAGCCCTACACTTGGAAGGGAAATCCAAGAGACCCAGTACTTC.

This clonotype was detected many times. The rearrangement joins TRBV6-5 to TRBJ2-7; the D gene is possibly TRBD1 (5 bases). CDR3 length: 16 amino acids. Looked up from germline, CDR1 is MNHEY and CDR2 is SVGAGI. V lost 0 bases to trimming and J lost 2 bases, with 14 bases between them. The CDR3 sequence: CASSYSSQGRTYEQYF. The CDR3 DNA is TGTGCCAGCAGTTACTCGTCTCAGGGAAGGACCTACGAGCAGTACTTC.

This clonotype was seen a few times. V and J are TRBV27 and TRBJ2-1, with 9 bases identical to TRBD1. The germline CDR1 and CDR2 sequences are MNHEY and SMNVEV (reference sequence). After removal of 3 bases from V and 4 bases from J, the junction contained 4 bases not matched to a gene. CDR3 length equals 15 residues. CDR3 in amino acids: CASSFDRGLYNEQFF. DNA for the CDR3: TGTGCCAGCAGTTTTGACAGGGGGTTATACAATGAGCAGTTCTTC.

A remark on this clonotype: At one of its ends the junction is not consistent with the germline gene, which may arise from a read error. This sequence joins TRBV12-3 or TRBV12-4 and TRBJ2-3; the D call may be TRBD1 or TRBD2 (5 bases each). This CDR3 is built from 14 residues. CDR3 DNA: TGTGCCAGCAGTTCTTTCGGGGCCACAGATACGCAGTTTTTT. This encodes CASSSFGATDTQFF.

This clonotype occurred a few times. Written as DNA, the CDR3 is TGCAGCGTCCGGGACAGGGGGCCGTACGAGCAGTACTTC. Amino acids: CSVRDRGPYEQYF. The V and J genes are TRBV29-1 and TRBJ2-7, with TRBD1 matching over 12 bases. The CDR3 length is 13 residues. Germline trimming cut 6 bases from V and 4 bases from J; bases unmatched to any gene: 4. Germline V gene lookup returns CDR1 SQVTM and CDR2 ANQGSEA.

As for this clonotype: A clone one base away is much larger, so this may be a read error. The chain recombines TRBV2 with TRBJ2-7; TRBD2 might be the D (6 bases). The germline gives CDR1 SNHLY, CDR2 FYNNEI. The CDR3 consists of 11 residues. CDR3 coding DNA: TGTGACAGCAGAGGAGGGTACGAGCAGTACTTC. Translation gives CDSRGGYEQYF.

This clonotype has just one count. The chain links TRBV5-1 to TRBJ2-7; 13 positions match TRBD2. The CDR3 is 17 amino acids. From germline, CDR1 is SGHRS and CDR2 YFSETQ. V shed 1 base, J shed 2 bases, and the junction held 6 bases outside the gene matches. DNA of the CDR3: TGCGCCAGCAGCTTGCGCGGGACTAGCGGGAAGACCTACGAGCAGTACTTC. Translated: CASSLRGTSGKTYEQYF.

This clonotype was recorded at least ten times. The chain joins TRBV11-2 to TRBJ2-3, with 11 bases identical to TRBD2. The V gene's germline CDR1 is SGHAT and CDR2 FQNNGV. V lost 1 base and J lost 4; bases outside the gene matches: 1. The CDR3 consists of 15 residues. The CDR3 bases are TGTGCCAGCAGCTTAGGACTAGCGGGATCAGATACGCAGTATTTT. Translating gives CASSLGLAGSDTQYF.

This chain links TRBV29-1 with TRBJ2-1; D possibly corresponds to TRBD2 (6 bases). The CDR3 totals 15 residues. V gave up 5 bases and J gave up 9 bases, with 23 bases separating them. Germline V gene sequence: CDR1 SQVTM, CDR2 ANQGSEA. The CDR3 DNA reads TGCAGCGTTAGCTCCGACTATCTCTGGAGGGGTGAGCAGTTCTTC. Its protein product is CSVSSDYLWRGEQFF.

The CDR3 sequence: CASSVPGQGTAPSDTQYF. The DNA for the CDR3 is TGTGCCAGCAGTGTCCCGGGACAGGGCACAGCACCTTCAGATACGCAGTATTTT. This chain uses TRBV2 with TRBJ2-3, with TRBD1 matching 9 bases. The CDR3 runs to 18 residues. Losses at the gene ends were 4 bases for V and 4 bases for J; bases not matched to a gene: 15. CDR1 and CDR2 from the germline V gene are SNHLY and FYNNEI. Supplemented by reference TRBV2 and TRBJ2-3, the full variable domain reads EPEVTQTPSHQVTQMGQEVILRCVPISNHLYFYWYRQILGQKVEFLVSFYNNEISEKSEIFDDQFSVERPDGSNFTLKIRSTKLEDSAMYFCASSVPGQGTAPSDTQYFGPGTRLTVL.

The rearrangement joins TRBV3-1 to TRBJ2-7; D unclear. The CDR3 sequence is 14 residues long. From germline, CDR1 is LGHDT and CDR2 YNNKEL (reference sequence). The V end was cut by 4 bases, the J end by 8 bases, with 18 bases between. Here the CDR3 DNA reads TGTGCCAGCAGCCTACCCCGGGCCACGGCTAAGCAGTACTTC. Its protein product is CASSLPRATAKQYF.

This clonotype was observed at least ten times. CDR3 protein: CASSFVRNQPQHF. For the CDR3, the DNA is TGTGCCAGCAGTTTCGTTAGAAATCAGCCCCAGCATTTT. J is TRBJ1-5 and V is TRBV12-3 or TRBV12-4; no reliable D call. The germline V and J ends were trimmed by 3 bases and 4 bases, with 7 bases remaining between them. The CDR3 extends over 13 amino acids.

Written as DNA, the CDR3 is TGTGCCATCAGTGAATCAGAGTCCTATGGCTACACCTTC. It specifies CAISESESYGYTF. The genes are TRBV10-3 and TRBJ1-2, with D uncertain. Germline lookup yields CDR1 ENHRY and CDR2 SYGVKD. V was pared by 3 bases and J by 4 bases, with 9 bases between. This CDR3 is 13 amino acids long.

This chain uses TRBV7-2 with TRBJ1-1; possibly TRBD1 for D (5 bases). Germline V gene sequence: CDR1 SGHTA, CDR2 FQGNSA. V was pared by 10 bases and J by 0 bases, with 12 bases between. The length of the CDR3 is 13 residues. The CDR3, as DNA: TGTGCCACAGGGAGTTGGTTGAACACTGAAGCTTTCTTT. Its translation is CATGSWLNTEAFF.

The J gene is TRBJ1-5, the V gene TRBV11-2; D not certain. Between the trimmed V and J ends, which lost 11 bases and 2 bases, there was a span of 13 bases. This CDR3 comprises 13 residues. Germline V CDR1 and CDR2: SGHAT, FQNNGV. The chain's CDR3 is CACAGDGNQPQHF. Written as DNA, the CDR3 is TGTGCCTGTGCGGGAGATGGCAATCAGCCCCAGCATTTT.

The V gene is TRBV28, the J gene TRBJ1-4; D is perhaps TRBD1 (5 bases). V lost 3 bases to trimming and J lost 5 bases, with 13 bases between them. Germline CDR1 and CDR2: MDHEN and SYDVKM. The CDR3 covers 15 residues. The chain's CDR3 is CASSFVGRLNEKLFF. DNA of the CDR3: TGTGCCAGCAGTTTTGTGGGACGACTAAATGAAAAACTGTTTTTT.

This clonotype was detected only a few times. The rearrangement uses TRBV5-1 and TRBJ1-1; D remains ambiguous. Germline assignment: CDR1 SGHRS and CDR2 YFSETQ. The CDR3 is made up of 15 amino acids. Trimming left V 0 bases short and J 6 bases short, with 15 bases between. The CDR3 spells CASSLGVDPTPEAFF. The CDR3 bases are TGCGCCAGCAGCTTGGGGGTGGACCCCACACCTGAAGCTTTCTTT.

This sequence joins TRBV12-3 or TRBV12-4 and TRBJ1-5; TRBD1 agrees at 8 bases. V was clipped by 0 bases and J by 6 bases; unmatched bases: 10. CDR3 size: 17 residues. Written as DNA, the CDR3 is TGTGCCAGCAGTTTAGCTGCGGGCAGGGGGCCCAGTCAGCCCCAGCATTTT. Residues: CASSLAAGRGPSQPQHF.

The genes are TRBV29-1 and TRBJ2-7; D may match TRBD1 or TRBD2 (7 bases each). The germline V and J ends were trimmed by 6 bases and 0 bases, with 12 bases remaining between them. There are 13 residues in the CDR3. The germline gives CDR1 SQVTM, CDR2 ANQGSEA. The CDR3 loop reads CSVSGTDSYEQYF. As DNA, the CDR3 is TGCAGCGTGAGCGGGACAGACTCCTACGAGCAGTACTTC.

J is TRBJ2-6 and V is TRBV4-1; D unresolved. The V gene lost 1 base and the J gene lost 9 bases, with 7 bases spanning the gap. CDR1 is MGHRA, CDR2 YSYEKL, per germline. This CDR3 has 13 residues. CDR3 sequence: CASSQGVLNVLTF. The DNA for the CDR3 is TGCGCCAGCAGCCAAGGGGTACTCAACGTCCTGACTTTC.

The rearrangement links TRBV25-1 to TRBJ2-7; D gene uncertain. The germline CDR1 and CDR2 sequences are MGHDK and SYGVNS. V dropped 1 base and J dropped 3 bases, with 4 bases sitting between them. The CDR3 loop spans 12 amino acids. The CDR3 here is CASSEFHYEQYF. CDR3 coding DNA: TGTGCCAGCAGTGAATTCCACTACGAGCAGTACTTC.

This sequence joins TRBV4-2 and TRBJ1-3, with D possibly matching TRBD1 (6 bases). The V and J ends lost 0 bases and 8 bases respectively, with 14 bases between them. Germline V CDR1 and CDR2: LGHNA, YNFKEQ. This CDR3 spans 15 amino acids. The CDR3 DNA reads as TGTGCCAGCAGCCAAGACCACAGGGTTGGGGACACCATATATTTT. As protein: CASSQDHRVGDTIYF.

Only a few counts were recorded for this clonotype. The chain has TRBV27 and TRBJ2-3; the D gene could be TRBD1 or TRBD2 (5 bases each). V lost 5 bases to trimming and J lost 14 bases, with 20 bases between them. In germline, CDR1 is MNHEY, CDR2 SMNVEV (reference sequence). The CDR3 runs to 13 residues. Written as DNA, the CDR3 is TGTGCCAGCAGTACCGCCGGGACCCAGAAGGGGTATTTT. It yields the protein CASSTAGTQKGYF.

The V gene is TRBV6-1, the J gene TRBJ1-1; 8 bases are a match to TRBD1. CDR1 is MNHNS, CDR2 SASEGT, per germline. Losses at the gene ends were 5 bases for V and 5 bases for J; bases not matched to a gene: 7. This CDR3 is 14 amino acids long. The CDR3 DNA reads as TGTGCCAGCAGTCAGACAGGGGTAAGGACTGAAGCTTTCTTT. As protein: CASSQTGVRTEAFF.

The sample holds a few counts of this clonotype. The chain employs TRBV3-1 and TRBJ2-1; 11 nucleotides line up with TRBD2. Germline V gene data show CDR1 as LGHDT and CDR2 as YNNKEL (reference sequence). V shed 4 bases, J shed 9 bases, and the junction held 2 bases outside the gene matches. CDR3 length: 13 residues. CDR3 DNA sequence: TGTGCCAGCAGCCTCACTAGCGGGGGTGAGCAGTTCTTC. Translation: CASSLTSGGEQFF.

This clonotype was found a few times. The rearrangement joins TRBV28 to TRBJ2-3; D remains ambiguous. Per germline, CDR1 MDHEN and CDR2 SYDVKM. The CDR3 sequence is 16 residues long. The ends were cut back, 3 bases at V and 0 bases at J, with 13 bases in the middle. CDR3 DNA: TGTGCCAGCAGTTTGGTTGTTGTCGTGAGCACAGATACGCAGTATTTT. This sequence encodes CASSLVVVVSTDTQYF.

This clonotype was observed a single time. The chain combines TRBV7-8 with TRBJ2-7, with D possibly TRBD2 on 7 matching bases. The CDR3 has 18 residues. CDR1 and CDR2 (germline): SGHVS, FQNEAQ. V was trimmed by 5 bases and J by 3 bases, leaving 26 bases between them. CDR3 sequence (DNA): TGTGCCAGCAGCCCGAAGACTACAGGGAGGGTATTATTCTACGAGCAGTACTTC. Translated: CASSPKTTGRVLFYEQYF.